This TCR beta chain appears in the sequencing data of a study of T cell responses to AZD1222 COVID-19 vaccine. Assay: immunoSEQ multiplex PCR; the TCRdb copy retains only in-frame clones and omits some. The data contain about 150,000 clones, more than 75% of them singletons. Germline V gene sequence: CDR1 MGHRA, CDR2 YSYEKL. Between the trimmed V and J ends, which lost 1 base and 0 bases, there was a span of 19 bases. This CDR3 contains 20 residues. The clonotype originates from an adult in good health. This chain uses TRBV4-1 with TRBJ2-6, with a tentative D call TRBD1 (6 bases). Sequencing was performed on peripheral blood, taken on day 0 of AZD1222 vaccination. CDR3 sequence: CASSQGQAHALYSGANVLTF. The CDR3 DNA reads TGCGCCAGCAGCCAAGGACAGGCCCATGCCCTTTACTCTGGGGCCAACGTCCTGACTTTC.